A single sample is the source of the 18 T cell receptor beta chains below, sequenced in a study of blood T cell repertoires in COVID-19. Produced via immunoSEQ multiplex PCR; TCRdb's table is partial and in-frame only. Of around 700,000 clones in the sample, more than 80% are singletons; the top ten hold over 0.2%. The specimen was peripheral blood. The origin of the receptors is a woman aged 18-30 years with acute or convalescent COVID-19.

This chain joins TRBV18 and TRBJ1-5; TRBD1 is a possible D gene (5 bases). The germline gives CDR1 KGHSH, CDR2 LQKENI. Trimming removed 6 bases at V and 3 bases at J, with 18 bases between. The CDR3 contains 16 residues. This CDR3 reads CASSSGGDAINQPQHF. In nucleotides, the CDR3 is TGTGCCAGCTCGTCCGGGGGGGACGCGATCAATCAGCCCCAGCATTTT.

A single count supports this clone. The V and J genes are TRBV6-1 and TRBJ2-7; weak D call: TRBD1 (8 bases). V shed 2 bases and J shed 6 bases, with 14 bases lying between them. Germline V gene sequence: CDR1 MNHNS, CDR2 SASEGT. The CDR3 extends over 14 amino acids. As DNA, the CDR3 is TGTGCCAGCAGTGAATTAACAGGGGGGGTCGAGCAGTACTTC. Translation gives CASSELTGGVEQYF.

This chain joins TRBV20-1 and TRBJ2-2; TRBD2 matches at 7 bases. The junction had 4 bases not matched to a gene; V was cut back by 3 bases and J by 3 bases. Germline V gene lookup returns CDR1 DFQATT and CDR2 SNEGSKA (reference sequence). The CDR3 covers 14 residues. The CDR3 bases are TGCAGTGCTAGTGGGCGGGGGTACACCGGGGAGCTGTTTTTT. Protein sequence: CSASGRGYTGELFF.

The rearrangement uses TRBV5-8 and TRBJ2-1; perhaps TRBD1 as D (5 bases). The CDR3 is 13 residues long. Looked up from germline, CDR1 is SGHTS and CDR2 is YDEGEE. V lost 2 bases to trimming and J lost 9 bases, with 12 bases between them. The CDR3 loop reads CASSLDRLTEQFF. Written as DNA, the CDR3 is TGTGCCAGCAGCTTAGACAGATTAACTGAGCAGTTCTTC.

The CDR3 sequence is CASSGTGTLGNQPQHF. Written as DNA, the CDR3 is TGTGCCAGCAGTGGGACAGGTACATTGGGCAATCAGCCCCAGCATTTT. V gene TRBV6-1 combines with J gene TRBJ1-5, with 7 bases identical to TRBD1. The CDR3 runs to 16 residues. V gave up 4 bases and J gave up 2 bases; unmatched junction bases: 8. The germline V gene has CDR1 MNHNS and CDR2 SASEGT.

V is TRBV20-1 and J is TRBJ2-7, with 8 bases fitting TRBD1. The germline CDR1 and CDR2 sequences are DFQATT and SNEGSKA (reference sequence). The CDR3 totals 17 residues. The V segment lost 3 bases and the J segment 3 bases; nucleotides outside the gene matches: 16. The CDR3 protein is CSASLLSRTGPFYEQYF. DNA of the CDR3: TGCAGTGCTAGTCTCCTGAGCAGGACAGGGCCCTTCTACGAGCAGTACTTC.

This sequence joins TRBV6-6 and TRBJ2-1; possible D gene TRBD2, 6 bases. V shed 2 bases and J shed 7 bases, with 6 bases lying between them. Germline V gives CDR1 MNHNY, CDR2 SVGAGI (reference sequence). The CDR3 is 12 residues long. CDR3 in DNA: TGTGCCAGCAGTTACCGGGGGAATGAGCAGTTCTTC. Protein product: CASSYRGNEQFF.

The rearrangement uses TRBV7-3 and TRBJ2-7; 7 bases fit TRBD1. Per the germline V gene, CDR1 is SGHTA and CDR2 is FQGTGA. V shed 2 bases and J 2 bases; nucleotides not matched to a gene: 6. The CDR3 extends over 15 amino acids. CDR3 sequence: CASSLVGQVPYEQYF. The CDR3 nucleotides read TGTGCCAGCAGCTTAGTCGGACAGGTTCCCTACGAGCAGTACTTC.

The V call is TRBV6-4, the J call TRBJ1-2, with TRBD1 as a possible D gene (6 bases). The CDR3 has 15 amino acids. V gave up 3 bases and J gave up 6 bases, with 17 bases separating them. CDR1 MRHNA and CDR2 SNTAGT come from the germline V gene. CDR3 sequence: CASSEEGHMSDGYTF. CDR3 DNA: TGTGCCAGCAGTGAAGAGGGACATATGTCGGATGGCTACACCTTC.

The chain recombines TRBV18 with TRBJ2-7, with 7 bases lining up with TRBD1. The CDR3 runs 17 residues. The germline V gene has CDR1 KGHSH and CDR2 LQKENI. J gave up 2 bases and V 4 bases, and 14 bases lay outside the gene matches. The CDR3 DNA reads as TGTGCCAGCTCACGTACCACAAACAGGGGACAAACCTACGAGCAGTACTTC. It is translated as CASSRTTNRGQTYEQYF.

The gene calls are TRBV24-1 and TRBJ1-5, with a possible D match to TRBD1 (5 bases). V was clipped by 5 bases and J by 4 bases, with 11 bases between them. From germline, CDR1 is KGHDR and CDR2 SFDVKD. The CDR3 runs 14 residues. The DNA for the CDR3 is TGTGCCACCAGTGTGACAGAAGTAAATCAGCCCCAGCATTTT. Protein: CATSVTEVNQPQHF.

The V and J genes are TRBV10-1 and TRBJ1-1; 7 bases align to TRBD1. This CDR3 region has 20 residues. V lost 4 bases, J lost 3 bases, and 23 bases stayed unmatched. Germline CDR1 WNHNN, CDR2 SYGVQD (reference sequence). CDR3 sequence reads: CASSGRAVDRPTQEDTEAFF. The DNA for the CDR3 is TGCGCCAGCAGTGGGAGGGCTGTGGACAGGCCCACTCAGGAAGACACTGAAGCTTTCTTT.

This clone was counted a few times. The rearrangement uses TRBV19 and TRBJ2-2, with 9 bases identical to TRBD2. Germline lookup yields CDR1 LNHDA and CDR2 SQIVND (reference sequence). This CDR3 has 14 residues. Trimming took 6 bases from V and 8 from J; bases not matched to a gene: 7. The CDR3 loop is CASRRAGGSGELFF. CDR3 sequence (DNA): TGTGCCAGTAGGCGAGCGGGGGGTTCAGGGGAGCTGTTTTTT.

The chain is built from TRBV5-1 and TRBJ1-2; D ambiguous. There are 12 residues in the CDR3. Germline CDR1 SGHRS, CDR2 YFSETQ. Trimming cost V 3 bases and J 4 bases, with 7 bases left between them. This CDR3 is CASSSEGYGYTF. As DNA, the CDR3 is TGCGCCAGCAGCTCGGAGGGCTATGGCTACACCTTC.

This clone appeared a single time. The chain combines TRBV7-9 with TRBJ2-3; D unclear. Germline CDR1 reads SEHNR; CDR2 reads FQNEAQ (reference sequence). The length of the CDR3 is 12 residues. The V end lost 7 bases, the J end lost 4 bases, and 9 bases lay between the germline ends. CDR3 nucleotides: TGTGCCAGCAAGCCCGAGGCAGATACGCAGTATTTT. It encodes CASKPEADTQYF.

The V gene is TRBV12-5, the J gene TRBJ1-5; D is ambiguous. This CDR3 spans 15 amino acids. Trimming stripped 0 bases from V and 9 bases from J, with 15 bases between. Germline V gene sequence: CDR1 LGHNT, CDR2 FRNRAP. The CDR3 DNA is TGTGCTAGTGGTTTGGTACTGGGAGGGTACGGGCCCCAGCATTTT. It yields the protein CASGLVLGGYGPQHF.

Concerning this clone: This sample also contains other DNA sequences that code for the same CDR3. The rearrangement links TRBV5-1 to TRBJ2-2, with 7 bases fitting TRBD1. The V segment lost 4 bases and the J segment 3 bases; nucleotides outside the gene matches: 6. This CDR3 contains 15 residues. Germline V gene sequence: CDR1 SGHRS, CDR2 YFSETQ. CDR3 coding DNA: TGCGCCAGCAGCCGGACAGGCGCGGACACCGGGGAGCTGTTTTTT. This gives the protein CASSRTGADTGELFF.

This clone was observed a few times. This sequence joins TRBV29-1 and TRBJ2-7, with 9 bases that match TRBD1. CDR1 SQVTM and CDR2 ANQGSEA come from the germline V gene. This CDR3 has 13 residues. V dropped 6 bases and J dropped 4; count of bases not matched to a gene: 7. In DNA form, the CDR3 reads TGCAGCGTCAGGGACAGGGCGGCATACGAGCAGTACTTC. Translating gives CSVRDRAAYEQYF.